This T cell receptor beta chain was retrieved from a study of T-cell reconstitution after alpha-beta-depleted transplantation in children. Whole-study findings and limits: Newly produced T cells mostly accounted for T-cell counts and diversity one year post-transplant. Recipient T cells and thymic progenitors that survived were the source of the high TCRbeta diversity seen at day 60 in some patients. It was reported that alpha-beta T cells came from several hundred expanded graft clones (about two months after transplant).

Of note for this clonotype: No antigen is known for it. This may be a read error, as it is one base from a much larger clone.

This CDR3 comprises 14 residues. Unique molecular identifiers were built into the TCRbeta library. Using its own MiXCR run on the PCR reads, TCRdb lists one record per CDR3 protein. The sample consists of 200,000 to 250,000 distinct CDR3 sequences, approximately 11% of them appearing once. This specimen was PBMCs, taken before TCRalphabeta/CD19-depleted stem cell transplant. The rearrangement uses TRBV12-3 or TRBV12-4 and TRBJ1-4; 7 bases are a match to TRBD1. This TCR was recovered from a child less than two years old with acute myeloid leukemia, due to receive a stem cell transplant. Here the CDR3 DNA reads TGTGCCGGCAGTTTTCCCGGGACAGCTGAAAAACTGTTTTTT. This codes for CAGSFPGTAEKLFF.